The T cell receptor beta chain described here comes from a study of vaccination and CD4 T cells after COVID-19. Background on the study: The convalescent group had six males, four females, seven Caucasians, two Asians, one multiracial. Two doses of either BNT162b2 or mRNA-1273 vaccine were given to participants. Collection of post-vaccine samples followed dose two by a median around 72 days, spanning a range of 14 to 241.

TCRdb fed the PCR reads into MiXCR, producing one record per CDR3 protein. Altogether approximately 21,000 distinct CDR3 sequences are present, more than 45% being singletons, with the ten largest covering over 0.75%. The CDR3 runs 14 residues. V was clipped by 6 bases and J by 3 bases, with 17 bases between them. Germline values: CDR1 SQVTM, CDR2 ANQGSEA. Whole-study results and caveats: Recorded median SARS-CoV-2-reactive clonotype numbers increased from around 21 to 38 without reaching significance.

On this clonotype itself: Its antigen is as yet unknown.

The sequenced sample was CD4+ T cells from blood, obtained before SARS-CoV-2 vaccination. V usage is TRBV29-1 and J usage is TRBJ1-1, with D perhaps TRBD1 (6 bases). The receptor was derived from a human donor who had recovered from COVID-19. The CDR3 DNA is TGCAGCGTGGGGTCGGTTAGGGGGGACACTGAAGCTTTCTTT. It encodes CSVGSVRGDTEAFF.